These 11 T cell receptor beta chains were sequenced from one sample in a study of T cell responses to AZD1222 COVID-19 vaccine. Some clones are missing from TCRdb's copy, which holds only in-frame ones; the method was immunoSEQ multiplex PCR. The sample lists about 160,000 clones; 80% to 95% were seen once. The sample in question was peripheral blood, obtained 28 days after the second AZD1222 dose. The source of these receptors is an adult who received the AZD1222 COVID-19 vaccine.

The chain recombines TRBV14 with TRBJ2-7; 7 positions agree with TRBD1. Germline V gives CDR1 SGHDN, CDR2 FVKESK. The CDR3 runs 14 residues. V dropped 4 bases and J dropped 3; count of bases not matched to a gene: 6. CDR3 in amino acids: CASSPSGTVYEQYF. CDR3 DNA: TGTGCCAGCAGCCCCTCCGGGACAGTCTACGAGCAGTACTTC.

This clone was observed a single time. This rearrangement joins TRBV25-1 to TRBJ1-6, with 7 bases aligning to TRBD1. The CDR3 loop spans 14 amino acids. V lost 4 bases to trimming and J lost 7 bases; unmatched junction nucleotides: 4. In germline, CDR1 is MGHDK, CDR2 SYGVNS. The CDR3 loop reads CASSGDRVNSPLHF. The CDR3 DNA reads as TGTGCCAGCAGTGGTGACAGGGTGAATTCACCCCTCCACTTT.

This clone was observed a single time. J is TRBJ1-1 and V is TRBV19; TRBD1 aligns across 7 bases. CDR1 and CDR2 from the germline V gene are LNHDA and SQIVND (reference sequence). The ends lost 0 bases at V and 8 bases at J; junction bases unmatched: 3. The CDR3 is 13 residues long. The CDR3 here is CASSIERDREAFF. CDR3 bases: TGTGCCAGTAGTATAGAAAGGGACAGAGAAGCTTTCTTT.

The chain joins TRBV5-4 to TRBJ2-5; 11 bases map to TRBD2. Trimming at V came to 3 bases and at J to 3 bases, leaving 4 bases not matched to a gene. CDR3 size: 15 residues. Germline V gene sequence: CDR1 SGHNT, CDR2 YYREEE (reference sequence). CDR3 loop: CASSSRLAGKETQYF. In nucleotides, the CDR3 is TGTGCCAGCAGCTCTAGACTAGCGGGAAAAGAGACCCAGTACTTC.

The V and J genes are TRBV19 and TRBJ1-1; 7 positions match TRBD1. The CDR3 totals 14 residues. The germline V gene encodes CDR1 LNHDA and CDR2 SQIVND (reference sequence). Trimming took 6 bases from V and 8 from J; bases not matched to a gene: 12. CDR3 sequence (DNA): TGTGCCAGTAGCACCGGGACCGCCAGGGGGGAAGCTTTCTTT. Residues: CASSTGTARGEAFF.

The J gene is TRBJ2-2, the V gene TRBV3-1 (or the pseudogene TRBV3-2); no firm D call. The V gene lost 7 bases and the J gene lost 3 bases, with 12 bases spanning the gap. Germline loops: CDR1 LGHDT, CDR2 YNNKEL (reference sequence). The length of the CDR3 is 14 residues. CDR3 coding DNA: TGTGCCAGCAACGCCATGTTGGACACCGGGGAGCTGTTTTTT. This sequence encodes CASNAMLDTGELFF.

CDR3 DNA: TGTGCCAGCAGCCAAGACTGGGGGACCGGGGAGCTGTTTTTT. Residues: CASSQDWGTGELFF. The gene calls are TRBV4-2 and TRBJ2-2; the D call may be TRBD1 or TRBD2 (5 bases each). Trimming pared 0 bases from V and 5 bases from J, leaving 7 bases between. Germline CDR1 and CDR2: LGHNA and YNFKEQ. The CDR3 runs to 14 residues.

The V gene is TRBV7-9, the J gene TRBJ2-1; the match to TRBD2 covers 11 bases. Germline V lookup: CDR1 SEHNR, CDR2 FQNEAQ (reference sequence). Unmatched junction bases numbered 6, after V lost 6 bases and J lost 5 bases. CDR3 length equals 15 residues. CDR3 residues: CASRRLAGTHNEQFF. DNA of the CDR3: TGTGCCAGCAGGAGACTAGCGGGAACCCACAATGAGCAGTTCTTC.

This chain uses TRBV3-1 (or the pseudogene TRBV3-2) with TRBJ1-5; no reliable D call. Germline CDR1 reads LGHDT; CDR2 reads YNNKEL (reference sequence). The V end lost 1 base, the J end lost 7 bases, and 8 bases lay between the germline ends. The CDR3 covers 13 residues. CDR3 sequence reads: CASSQGPRQPQHF. In DNA form, the CDR3 reads TGTGCCAGCAGCCAAGGCCCAAGGCAGCCCCAGCATTTT.

The chain combines TRBV6-2 or TRBV6-3 with TRBJ2-2; D is uncertain. The germline V gene encodes CDR1 MNHEY and CDR2 SVGEGT. The V end was cut by 1 base, the J end by 4 bases, with 13 bases between. The CDR3 extends over 16 amino acids. The CDR3 nucleotides are TGTGCCAGCAGTTACTTGACTCCTCGGAGCACCGGGGAGCTGTTTTTT. It yields the protein CASSYLTPRSTGELFF.

V and J are TRBV11-3 and TRBJ2-2; D is tentatively TRBD1 or TRBD2 (5 bases each). With 1 base removed from V and 1 base from J, the gap between germline ends came to 10 bases. CDR1 and CDR2 from the germline V gene are SGHNT and YENEEA. The CDR3 sequence is 16 residues long. The CDR3 loop reads CASSLVLGGNTGELFF. In DNA form, the CDR3 reads TGTGCCAGCAGCTTAGTTCTTGGGGGGAACACCGGGGAGCTGTTTTTT.